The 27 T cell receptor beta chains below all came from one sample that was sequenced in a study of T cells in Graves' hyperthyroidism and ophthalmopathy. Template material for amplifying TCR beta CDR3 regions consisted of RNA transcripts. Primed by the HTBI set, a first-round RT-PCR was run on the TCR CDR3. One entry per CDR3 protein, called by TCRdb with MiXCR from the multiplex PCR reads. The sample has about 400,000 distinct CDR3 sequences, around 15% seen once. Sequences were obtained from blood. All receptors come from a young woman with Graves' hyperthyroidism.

The CDR3 reads CASSQADRAIYGYTF. The CDR3 bases are TGCGCCAGCAGCCAAGCGGACAGGGCCATCTATGGCTACACCTTC. The V gene is TRBV4-1, the J gene TRBJ1-2, with 8 bases aligning to TRBD1. Germline lookup yields CDR1 MGHRA and CDR2 YSYEKL. The CDR3 sequence is 15 residues long. V was clipped by 1 base and J by 4 bases; unmatched bases: 5.

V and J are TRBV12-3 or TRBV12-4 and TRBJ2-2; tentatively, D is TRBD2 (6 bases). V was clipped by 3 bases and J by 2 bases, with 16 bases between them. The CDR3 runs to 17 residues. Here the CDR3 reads CASSLGRRGLNTGELFF. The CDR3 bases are TGTGCCAGCAGTTTGGGTAGGAGGGGCCTTAACACCGGGGAGCTGTTTTTT.

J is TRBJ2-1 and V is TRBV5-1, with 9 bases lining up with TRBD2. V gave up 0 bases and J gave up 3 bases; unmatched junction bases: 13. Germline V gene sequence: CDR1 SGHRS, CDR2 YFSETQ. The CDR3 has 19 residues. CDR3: CASSLAGGSSGIGYNEQFF. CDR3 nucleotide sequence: TGCGCCAGCAGCTTGGCCGGTGGATCTAGCGGGATTGGCTACAATGAGCAGTTCTTC. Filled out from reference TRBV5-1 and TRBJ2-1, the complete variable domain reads KAGVTQTPRYLIKTRGQQVTLSCSPISGHRSVSWYQQTPGQGLQFLFEYFSETQRNKGNFPGRFSGRQFSNSRSEMNVSTLELGDSALYLCASSLAGGSSGIGYNEQFFGPGTRLTVL.

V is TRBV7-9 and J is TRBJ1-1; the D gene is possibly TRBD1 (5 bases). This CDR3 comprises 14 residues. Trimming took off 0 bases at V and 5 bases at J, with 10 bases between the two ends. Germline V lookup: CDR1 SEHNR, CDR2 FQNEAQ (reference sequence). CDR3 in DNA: TGTGCCAGCAGCTTAGCGGGGGGTTTGACTGAAGCTTTCTTT. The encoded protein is CASSLAGGLTEAFF. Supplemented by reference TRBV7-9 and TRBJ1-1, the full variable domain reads DTGVSQNPRHKITKRGQNVTFRCDPISEHNRLYWYRQTLGQGPEFLTYFQNEAQLEKSRLLSDRFSAERPKGSFSTLEIQRTEQGDSAMYLCASSLAGGLTEAFFGQGTRLTVV.

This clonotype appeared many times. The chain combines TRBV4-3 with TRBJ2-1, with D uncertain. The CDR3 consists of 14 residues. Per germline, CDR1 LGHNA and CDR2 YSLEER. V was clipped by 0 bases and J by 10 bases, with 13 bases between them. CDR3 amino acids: CASSQDLADGEQFF. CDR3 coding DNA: TGCGCCAGCAGCCAAGATCTGGCGGACGGAGAGCAGTTCTTC.

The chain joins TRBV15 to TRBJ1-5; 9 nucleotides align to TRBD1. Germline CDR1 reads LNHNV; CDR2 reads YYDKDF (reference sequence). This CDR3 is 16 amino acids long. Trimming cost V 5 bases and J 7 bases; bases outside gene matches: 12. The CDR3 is CATSRGPTGGDQPQHF. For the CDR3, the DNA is TGTGCCACCAGCCGAGGACCGACAGGGGGAGACCAGCCCCAGCATTTT.

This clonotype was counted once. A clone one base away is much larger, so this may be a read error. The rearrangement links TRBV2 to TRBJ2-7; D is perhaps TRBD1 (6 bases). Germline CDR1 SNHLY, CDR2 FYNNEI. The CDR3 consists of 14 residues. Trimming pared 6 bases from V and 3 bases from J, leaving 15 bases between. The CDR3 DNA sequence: TGTGCCAGCAGCGCCCTGGGGGCAGTCTACGAGCAGTACTTC. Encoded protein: CASSALGAVYEQYF.

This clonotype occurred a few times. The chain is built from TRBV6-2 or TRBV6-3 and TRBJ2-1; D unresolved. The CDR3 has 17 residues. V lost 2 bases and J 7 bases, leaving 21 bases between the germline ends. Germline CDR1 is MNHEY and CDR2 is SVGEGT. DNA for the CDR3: TGTGCCAGCAGTTACGAGGTGGCGGACCCCTATCGGAATGAGCAGTTCTTC. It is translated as CASSYEVADPYRNEQFF.

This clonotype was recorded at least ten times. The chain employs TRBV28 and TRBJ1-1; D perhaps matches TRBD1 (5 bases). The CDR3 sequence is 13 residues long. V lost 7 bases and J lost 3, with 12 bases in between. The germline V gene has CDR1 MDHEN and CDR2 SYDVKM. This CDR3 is CASTGPGDTEAFF. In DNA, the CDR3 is TGTGCCAGCACGGGACCGGGGGACACTGAAGCTTTCTTT. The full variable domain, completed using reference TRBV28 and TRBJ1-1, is DVKVTQSSRYLVKRTGEKVFLECVQDMDHENMFWYRQDPGLGLRLIYFSYDVKMKEKGDIPEGYSVSREKKERFSLILESASTNQTSMYLCASTGPGDTEAFFGQGTRLTVV.

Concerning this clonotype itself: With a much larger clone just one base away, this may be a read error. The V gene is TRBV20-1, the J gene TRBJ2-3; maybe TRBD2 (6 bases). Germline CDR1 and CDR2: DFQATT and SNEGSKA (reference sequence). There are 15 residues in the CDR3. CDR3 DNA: TGCAGTGCTGGAGATCTGTGGGGGGGCACAGATACGCAGTATTTT. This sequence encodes CSAGDLWGGTDTQYF.

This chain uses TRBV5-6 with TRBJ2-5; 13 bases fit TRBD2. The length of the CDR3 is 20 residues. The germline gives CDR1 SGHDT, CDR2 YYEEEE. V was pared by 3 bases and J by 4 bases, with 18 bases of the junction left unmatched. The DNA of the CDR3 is TGTGCCAGCAGCTCGGGACTAGCGGGACAGGGGTACTGGGTGGGAGAGACCCAGTACTTC. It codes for CASSSGLAGQGYWVGETQYF.

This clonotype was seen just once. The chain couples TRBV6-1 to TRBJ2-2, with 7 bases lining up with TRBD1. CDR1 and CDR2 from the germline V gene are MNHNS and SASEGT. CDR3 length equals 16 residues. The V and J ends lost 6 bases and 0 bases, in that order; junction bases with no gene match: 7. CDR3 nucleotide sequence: TGTGCCAGCAGAGGGGTGGGGACAGCGAACACCGGGGAGCTGTTTTTT. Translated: CASRGVGTANTGELFF.

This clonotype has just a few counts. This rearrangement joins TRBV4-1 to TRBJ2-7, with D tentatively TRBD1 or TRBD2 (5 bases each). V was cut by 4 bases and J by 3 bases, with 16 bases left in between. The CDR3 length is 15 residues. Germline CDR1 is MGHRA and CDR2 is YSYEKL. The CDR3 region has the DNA TGCGCCAGCAGCCCGATACGGGACGGGGACTACGAGCAGTACTTC. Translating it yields CASSPIRDGDYEQYF.

The CDR3 nucleotides read TGTGCCAGCAGCTTAGCGGGGCATTCCCCCTACGAGCAGTACTTC. It is translated as CASSLAGHSPYEQYF. The J gene is TRBJ2-7, the V gene TRBV7-9; TRBD1 is a possible D gene (5 bases). In germline, CDR1 is SEHNR, CDR2 FQNEAQ (reference sequence). The V gene lost 0 bases and the J gene lost 2 bases, with 11 bases spanning the gap. This CDR3 has 15 residues.

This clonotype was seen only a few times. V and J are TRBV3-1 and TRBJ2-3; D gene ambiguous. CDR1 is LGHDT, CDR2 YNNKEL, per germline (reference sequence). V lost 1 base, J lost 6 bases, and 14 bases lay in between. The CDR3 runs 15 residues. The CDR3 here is CASSQVSVVNDTQYF. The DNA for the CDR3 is TGTGCCAGCAGCCAAGTGTCGGTAGTCAACGATACGCAGTATTTT.

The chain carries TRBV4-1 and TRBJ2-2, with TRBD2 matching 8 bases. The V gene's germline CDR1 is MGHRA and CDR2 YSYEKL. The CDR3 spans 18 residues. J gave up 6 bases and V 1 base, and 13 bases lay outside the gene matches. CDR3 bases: TGCGCCAGCAGCCAAGTTCTCCGAAGGAGCGGGAGTCCCGGGGAGCTGTTTTTT. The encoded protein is CASSQVLRRSGSPGELFF.

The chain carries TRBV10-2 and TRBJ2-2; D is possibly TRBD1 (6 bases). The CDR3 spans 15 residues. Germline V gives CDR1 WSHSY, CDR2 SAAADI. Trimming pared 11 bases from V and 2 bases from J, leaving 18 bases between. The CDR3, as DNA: TGCGCCGGTACACCCGGGACAAGCAACACCGGGGAGCTGTTTTTT. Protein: CAGTPGTSNTGELFF.

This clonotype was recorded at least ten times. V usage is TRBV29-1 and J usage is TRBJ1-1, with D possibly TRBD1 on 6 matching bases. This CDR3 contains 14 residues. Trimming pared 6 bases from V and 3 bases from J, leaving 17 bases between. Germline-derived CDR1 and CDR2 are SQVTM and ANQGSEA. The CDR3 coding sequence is TGCAGCGTCCCAAGTGGGGGCAGGGACACTGAAGCTTTCTTT. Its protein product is CSVPSGGRDTEAFF.

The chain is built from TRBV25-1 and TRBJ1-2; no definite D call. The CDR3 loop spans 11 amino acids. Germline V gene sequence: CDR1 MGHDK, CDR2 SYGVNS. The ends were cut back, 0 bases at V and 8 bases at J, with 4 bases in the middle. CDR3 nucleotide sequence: TGTGCCAGCAGTGAATACTTGGGCTACACCTTC. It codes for CASSEYLGYTF.

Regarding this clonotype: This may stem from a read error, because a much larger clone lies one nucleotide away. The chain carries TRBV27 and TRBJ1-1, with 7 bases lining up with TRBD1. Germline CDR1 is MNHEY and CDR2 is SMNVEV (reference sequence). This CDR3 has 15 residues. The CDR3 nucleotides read TGTGCCAGCGGTTTAGCAGGGGGTGGGTTTACTGAAGCTTTCTTT. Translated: CASGLAGGGFTEAFF.

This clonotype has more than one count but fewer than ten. The CDR3: CASRRTARGTYEQYF. The CDR3 nucleotides read TGTGCCAGCCGGCGTACGGCCCGGGGCACCTACGAGCAGTACTTC. V and J are TRBV5-5 and TRBJ2-7; TRBD1 or TRBD2 may be the D gene (5 bases each). Deletions cut 7 bases from V and 2 bases from J, with 19 bases between. This CDR3 is built from 15 residues. Germline V CDR1 and CDR2: SGHKS, YYEKEE (reference sequence).

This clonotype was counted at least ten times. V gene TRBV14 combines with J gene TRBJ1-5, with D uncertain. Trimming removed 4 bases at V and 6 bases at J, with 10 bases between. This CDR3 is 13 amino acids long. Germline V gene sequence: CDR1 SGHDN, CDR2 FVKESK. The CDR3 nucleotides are TGTGCCAGCAGCCTTACCTCGGGTCAGCCCCAGCATTTT. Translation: CASSLTSGQPQHF. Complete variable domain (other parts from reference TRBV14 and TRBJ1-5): EAGVTQFPSHSVIEKGQTVTLRCDPISGHDNLYWYRRVMGKEIKFLLHFVKESKQDESGMPNNRFLAERTGGTYSTLKVQPAELEDSGVYFCASSLTSGQPQHFGDGTRLSIL.

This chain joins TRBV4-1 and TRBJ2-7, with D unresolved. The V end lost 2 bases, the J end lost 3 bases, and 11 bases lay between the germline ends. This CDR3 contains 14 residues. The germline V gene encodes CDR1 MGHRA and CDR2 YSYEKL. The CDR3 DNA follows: TGCGCCAGCAGCCAAATAGGGAACAGCTACGAGCAGTACTTC. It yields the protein CASSQIGNSYEQYF.

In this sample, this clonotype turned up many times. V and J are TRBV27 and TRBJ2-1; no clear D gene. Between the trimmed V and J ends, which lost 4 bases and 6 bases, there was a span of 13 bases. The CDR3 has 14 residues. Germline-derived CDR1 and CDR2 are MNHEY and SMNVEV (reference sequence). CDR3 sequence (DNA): TGTGCCAGCAGTTACATCTACGCGGCCAATGAGCAGTTCTTC. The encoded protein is CASSYIYAANEQFF.

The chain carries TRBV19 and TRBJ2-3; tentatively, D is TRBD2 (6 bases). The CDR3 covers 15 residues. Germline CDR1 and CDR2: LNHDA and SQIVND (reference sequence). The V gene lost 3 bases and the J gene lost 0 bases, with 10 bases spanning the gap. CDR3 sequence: CASSMGLISTDTQYF. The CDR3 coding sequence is TGTGCCAGTAGTATGGGACTGATAAGCACAGATACGCAGTATTTT. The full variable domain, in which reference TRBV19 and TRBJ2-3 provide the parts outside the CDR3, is DGGITQSPKYLFRKEGQNVTLSCEQNLNHDAMYWYRQDPGQGLRLIYYSQIVNDFQKGDIAEGYSVSREKKESFPLTVTSAQKNPTAFYLCASSMGLISTDTQYFGPGTRLTVL.

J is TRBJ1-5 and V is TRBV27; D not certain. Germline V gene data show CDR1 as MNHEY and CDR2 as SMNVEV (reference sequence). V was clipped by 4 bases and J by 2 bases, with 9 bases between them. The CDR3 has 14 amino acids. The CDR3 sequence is CASSSIDGNQPQHF. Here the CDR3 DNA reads TGTGCCAGCAGTTCGATTGACGGCAATCAGCCCCAGCATTTT.

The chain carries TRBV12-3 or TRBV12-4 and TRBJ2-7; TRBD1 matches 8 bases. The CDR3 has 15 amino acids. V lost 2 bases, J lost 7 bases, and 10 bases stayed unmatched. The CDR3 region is CASSLKQGGQVEQYF. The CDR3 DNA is TGTGCCAGCAGTTTAAAACAGGGGGGTCAGGTGGAGCAGTACTTC.